This T cell receptor (beta chain) is drawn from a study of shared clonotypes between healthy human individuals (TCRdb year 2020). Regarding the research as a whole: The cohort included three men and a couple of women between 18 and 49 years of age. For each donor, three plates each were used for CD4 naive and CD4 memory, two plates were used for CD8 naive, and one plate was used for CD8 memory. To estimate repertoire size and how much clonotypes are shared between individuals, the study performed deep sequencing of blood TCR repertoires from about 5 healthy adults. To increase sequencing depth and limit assay-specific biases, different laboratories used diverse techniques to prepare libraries and sequence TCR repertoires. Leukapheresis yielded between about 0.94 and 8.9 billion PBMCs per donor. Results and caveats for the whole study, not just this receptor: Compared with non-shared clonotypes, clonotypes shared by all four sorted-subset donors had higher generation probabilities. Based on pairwise subsampling, the degree of clonotype sharing among donors was expected to be affected by sequencing depth. Even with the large sequencing depth, rarefaction of the sorted-subset datasets indicated that sequencing was incomplete. The genetic and exposure-history diversity represented was limited by the small number of donors. Sampling was restricted to blood, and TCR repertoires in tissues likely differ from the TCR repertoires found in blood. Estimated clonotype richness was generally larger for naive than for memory subsets. Sharing across several donors was observed for about 5% of naive CD4, 3% to 3.5% of naive CD8, 2% to 2.5% of memory CD4, and over 0.3% of memory CD8 clonotypes.

CD8 naive samples were obtained by positive selection for CCR7 among CD45RO-negative cells, yielding a CD45RA+CCR7+ population from which TemRA cells were excluded. The donors were healthy, HIV-negative adults with no recently reported acute infections or vaccinations. Every donor was a Caucasian adult living in Nashville, Tennessee, USA. Blood was obtained by leukapheresis, after which PBMCs were separated by Ficoll-Histopaque density gradient centrifugation and cryopreserved in liquid nitrogen vapor phase. Analytical flow cytometry was used to check the purity and quantity of each magnetically sorted T cell population. Each sorted fraction had its genomic DNA isolated and then quantified by UV absorbance on a Nanodrop 2000c. As to this clone: The antigen this receptor binds is unknown. No much larger clonotype is one base removed from it; base qualities were not supplied.

The germline V gene yields MNHNS for CDR1 and SASEGT for CDR2. V was cut back by 7 bases and J by 4 bases, leaving a gap of 13 bases between them. The CDR3, from cysteine to phenylalanine, totals 13 residues. The CDR3 DNA has 39 bases and is translated from base 1. TCR CDR3 regions were amplified from genomic DNA by multiplex PCR using the deep immunoSEQ assay. Extracted genomic DNA from each cell subset was distributed evenly across all wells of several immunoSEQ 96-well plates, and each plate was treated as a replicate. For sorted subsets, about 200 ng genomic DNA, equal to tens of thousands of T cell genomes, was loaded into each replicate PCR. Purified libraries were quantified with a Qubit 3.0 fluorometer, sized on a Bioanalyzer 2100, and re-quantified with the KAPA Library Quantification kit. Every immunoSEQ 96-well plate was sequenced on a separate single-read 150-cycle Illumina NextSeq 550 flow cell. From the authors' description of their analysis: The immunoSEQ output contained only junctional sequences without quality scores, so filtering could not match that applied to full-length reads. Sequences were annotated with PyIR, a Python wrapper for IgBLAST v1.9, and V/J genes and CDR3 were assigned using IMGT germline references. Reads were filtered out if the reads had weak V/J assignments (E-value above 1e-6), no CDR3, stop codons, out-of-frame junctions, or ambiguous translated residues. A V3J clonotype was defined by an identical inferred V gene, J gene, and CDR3 amino acid sequence. Percentage overlap between repertoires was computed as shared unique clonotypes divided by the size of the smaller repertoire. Repertoire richness was assessed with RTK rarefaction, the Chao1 estimator, and Recon v2.1 estimates of unobserved clonotypes. OLGA was used to compute generation probabilities for all TCRbeta clonotypes that the gDNA method yielded from several donors. The clones in this table, taken by TCRdb from immuneACCESS, are in-frame only. Not every clone is retained; where verified, under half of the shortfall comes from an unresolved V gene, and the cause of the rest is unknown. The V and J calls and clone size are taken from that table; D and trimming were inferred from the DNA. This sample has 2 million to 2.5 million clones in its table, and about 95% of those were observed once. The ten largest account for 0.85% to 1.3% of the sample.

This TCR was sampled from a man between 18 and 35 years old in good health. The chain is made from TRBV6-1 and TRBJ1-1, with no reliable assignment of the D segment. The sample comprised naive CD8+ T cells sorted from blood. The cell subset or site label, as the study defines it: CD45RA+CCR7+. The CDR3 corresponds to CASNDGRFTEAFF. The sequenced DNA is TGTGCCAGCAACGACGGGAGGTTCACTGAAGCTTTCTTT.